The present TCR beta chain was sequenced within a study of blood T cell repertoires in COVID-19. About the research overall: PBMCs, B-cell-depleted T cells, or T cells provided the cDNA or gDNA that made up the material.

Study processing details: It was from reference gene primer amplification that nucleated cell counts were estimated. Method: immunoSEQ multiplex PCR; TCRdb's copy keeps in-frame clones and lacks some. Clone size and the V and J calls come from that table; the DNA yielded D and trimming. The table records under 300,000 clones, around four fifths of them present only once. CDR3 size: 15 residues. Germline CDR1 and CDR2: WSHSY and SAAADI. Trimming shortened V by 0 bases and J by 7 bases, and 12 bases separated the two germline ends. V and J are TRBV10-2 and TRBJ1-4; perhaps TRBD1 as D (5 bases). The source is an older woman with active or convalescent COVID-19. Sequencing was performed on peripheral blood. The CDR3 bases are TGCGCCAGCAGTGAGTCCGAAGGGGAAGGTGAAAAACTGTTTTTT. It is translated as CASSESEGEGEKLFF.